Below, 14 T cell receptor beta chains from the same sample are listed, as sequenced in a study of lymphopenia after photon versus proton radiotherapy. Some clones are missing from TCRdb's copy, which holds only in-frame ones; the method was immunoSEQ multiplex PCR. In the table there are tens of thousands of clones, roughly 88% of which are singletons. The material was peripheral blood, obtained from a patient treated with photon-based radiotherapy. The source is a woman in her seventies with pancreatic cancer.

The chain employs TRBV5-1 and TRBJ2-7; TRBD1 matches 10 bases. The V gene end was trimmed by 2 bases and the J gene end by 5 bases; junction bases not matched to a gene: 16. The CDR3 has 18 residues. Germline CDR1 is SGHRS and CDR2 is YFSETQ. The CDR3 loop is CASSFRGQGLKGSDEQYF. The CDR3 nucleotides read TGCGCCAGCAGCTTCCGGGGACAGGGGTTAAAGGGGTCGGACGAGCAGTACTTC.

The rearrangement uses TRBV6-6 and TRBJ1-2; D ambiguous. Germline lookup yields CDR1 MNHNY and CDR2 SVGAGI (reference sequence). V was clipped by 7 bases and J by 1 base, with 10 bases between them. This CDR3 has 13 amino acids. DNA for the CDR3: TGTGCCAGCACGAAGTTTAGTAACTATGGCTACACCTTC. This translates into CASTKFSNYGYTF.

The V and J genes are TRBV7-3 and TRBJ2-5, with 10 bases aligning to TRBD2. Germline CDR1 reads SGHTA; CDR2 reads FQGTGA. The J segment lost 5 bases and the V segment lost 3 bases, leaving 6 bases of the junction unmatched. CDR3 length equals 15 residues. CDR3 loop: CASSFGLADRETQYF. The CDR3 bases are TGTGCCAGCAGCTTCGGACTAGCGGACCGGGAGACCCAGTACTTC.

The gene calls are TRBV5-4 and TRBJ2-3; a weak D match, TRBD2 (6 bases). The length of the CDR3 is 15 residues. Trimming cost V 5 bases and J 1 base, with 14 bases left between them. Germline CDR1 SGHNT, CDR2 YYREEE (reference sequence). The CDR3 is CASRAELAGTDTQYF. The DNA for the CDR3 is TGTGCCAGCAGGGCTGAACTAGCAGGCACAGATACGCAGTATTTT.

The genes are TRBV5-4 and TRBJ2-5, with 10 bases identical to TRBD2. With 1 base clipped from V and 1 base from J, the junction kept 1 base outside the gene matches. The CDR3 spans 15 residues. In germline, CDR1 is SGHNT, CDR2 YYREEE (reference sequence). The CDR3 nucleotides read TGTGCCAGCAGCTTGTCTAGCGGGAGCCAAGAGACCCAGTACTTC. Translated, it gives CASSLSSGSQETQYF.

This clone was observed a single time. The rearrangement joins TRBV28 to TRBJ2-3, with 9 bases that match TRBD2. CDR1 MDHEN and CDR2 SYDVKM come from the germline V gene. This CDR3 is built from 18 residues. With 5 bases clipped from V and 1 base from J, the junction kept 13 bases outside the gene matches. The CDR3 coding sequence is TGTGCCAGCAGTACGCTAGCGGGACGGTCGGGGGGCACAGATACGCAGTATTTT. This translates into CASSTLAGRSGGTDTQYF.

This clone has a single count. V usage is TRBV6-1 and J usage is TRBJ1-1; D is possibly TRBD1 (5 bases). Germline CDR1 is MNHNS and CDR2 is SASEGT. The CDR3 length is 11 residues. The germline V and J ends were trimmed by 8 bases and 5 bases, with 9 bases remaining between them. CDR3 sequence: CASLQETEAFF. CDR3 DNA: TGTGCCAGCTTACAGGAGACTGAAGCTTTCTTT.

The chain links TRBV30 to TRBJ2-1; 12 positions agree with TRBD2. This CDR3 region has 18 residues. Germline V gene lookup returns CDR1 GTSNPN and CDR2 SVGIG (reference sequence). Trimming at V came to 2 bases and at J to 3 bases, leaving 11 bases not matched to a gene. The DNA of the CDR3 is TGTGCCTGGAGTCCACCAGAGCTAGCGGGAGGGATCTACAATGAGCAGTTCTTC. This codes for CAWSPPELAGGIYNEQFF.

The CDR3 nucleotides are TGTGCCAGCAGTTCACCCGACAGGGGGAGCGAGCAGTACTTC. This codes for CASSSPDRGSEQYF. The chain combines TRBV27 with TRBJ2-5; 9 bases match TRBD1. The DNA end favors TRBJ2-7, so the J call may be wrong. Germline V CDR1 and CDR2: MNHEY, SMNVEV (reference sequence). The CDR3 totals 14 residues.

The chain uses TRBV27 and TRBJ2-1; 10 bases match TRBD2. CDR1 MNHEY and CDR2 SMNVEV come from the germline V gene (reference sequence). This CDR3 contains 15 residues. V trimming: 6 bases; J trimming: 4 bases; junction bases outside the gene matches: 6. CDR3 DNA sequence: TGTGCCAGCAGCCCAGGGACTAGCGTTTACAATGAGCAGTTCTTC. Translation: CASSPGTSVYNEQFF.

V gene TRBV5-1 combines with J gene TRBJ2-7; 7 bases fit TRBD2. Germline trimming cut 0 bases from V and 2 bases from J; bases unmatched to any gene: 5. This CDR3 is 15 amino acids long. CDR1 and CDR2 from the germline V gene are SGHRS and YFSETQ. CDR3 coding DNA: TGCGCCAGCAGCTTGGCCGGGACTACTGCCTACGAGCAGTACTTC. Protein product: CASSLAGTTAYEQYF.

The CDR3 DNA reads TGTGCCAGCAGCACCAGGGGGGGGGCGACTGGAAACACCATATATTTT. Residues: CASSTRGGATGNTIYF. V gene TRBV14 combines with J gene TRBJ1-3; 7 bases map to TRBD1. The CDR3 is 16 amino acids. V was clipped by 5 bases and J by 2 bases; unmatched bases: 9. Germline loops: CDR1 SGHDN, CDR2 FVKESK. Combining the CDR3 with reference TRBV14 and TRBJ1-3 gives the whole variable domain EAGVTQFPSHSVIEKGQTVTLRCDPISGHDNLYWYRRVMGKEIKFLLHFVKESKQDESGMPNNRFLAERTGGTYSTLKVQPAELEDSGVYFCASSTRGGATGNTIYFGEGSWLTVV.

This clone was counted a single time. CDR3 DNA sequence: TGTGCCTGGAGTGGGGCGCCCAGCACAGATACGCAGTATTTT. It encodes CAWSGAPSTDTQYF. The chain carries TRBV30 and TRBJ2-3; D is unclear. From germline, CDR1 is GTSNPN and CDR2 SVGIG (reference sequence). V lost 1 base, J lost 0 bases, and 8 bases lay in between. There are 14 residues in the CDR3. The variable domain in full, with the rest retrieved from reference TRBV30 and TRBJ2-3, is SQTIHQWPATLVQPVGSPLSLECTVEGTSNPNLYWYRQAAGRGLQLLFYSVGIGQISSEVPQNLSASRPQDRQFILSSKKLLLSDSGFYLCAWSGAPSTDTQYFGPGTRLTVL.

The genes are TRBV30 and TRBJ2-7; TRBD2 matches 9 bases. Germline values: CDR1 GTSNPN, CDR2 SVGIG (reference sequence). Trimming at V came to 2 bases and at J to 4 bases, leaving 6 bases not matched to a gene. This CDR3 has 14 amino acids. CDR3 loop: CAWSSGLAQYEQYF. CDR3 DNA sequence: TGTGCCTGGAGTTCCGGACTAGCGCAGTACGAGCAGTACTTC.